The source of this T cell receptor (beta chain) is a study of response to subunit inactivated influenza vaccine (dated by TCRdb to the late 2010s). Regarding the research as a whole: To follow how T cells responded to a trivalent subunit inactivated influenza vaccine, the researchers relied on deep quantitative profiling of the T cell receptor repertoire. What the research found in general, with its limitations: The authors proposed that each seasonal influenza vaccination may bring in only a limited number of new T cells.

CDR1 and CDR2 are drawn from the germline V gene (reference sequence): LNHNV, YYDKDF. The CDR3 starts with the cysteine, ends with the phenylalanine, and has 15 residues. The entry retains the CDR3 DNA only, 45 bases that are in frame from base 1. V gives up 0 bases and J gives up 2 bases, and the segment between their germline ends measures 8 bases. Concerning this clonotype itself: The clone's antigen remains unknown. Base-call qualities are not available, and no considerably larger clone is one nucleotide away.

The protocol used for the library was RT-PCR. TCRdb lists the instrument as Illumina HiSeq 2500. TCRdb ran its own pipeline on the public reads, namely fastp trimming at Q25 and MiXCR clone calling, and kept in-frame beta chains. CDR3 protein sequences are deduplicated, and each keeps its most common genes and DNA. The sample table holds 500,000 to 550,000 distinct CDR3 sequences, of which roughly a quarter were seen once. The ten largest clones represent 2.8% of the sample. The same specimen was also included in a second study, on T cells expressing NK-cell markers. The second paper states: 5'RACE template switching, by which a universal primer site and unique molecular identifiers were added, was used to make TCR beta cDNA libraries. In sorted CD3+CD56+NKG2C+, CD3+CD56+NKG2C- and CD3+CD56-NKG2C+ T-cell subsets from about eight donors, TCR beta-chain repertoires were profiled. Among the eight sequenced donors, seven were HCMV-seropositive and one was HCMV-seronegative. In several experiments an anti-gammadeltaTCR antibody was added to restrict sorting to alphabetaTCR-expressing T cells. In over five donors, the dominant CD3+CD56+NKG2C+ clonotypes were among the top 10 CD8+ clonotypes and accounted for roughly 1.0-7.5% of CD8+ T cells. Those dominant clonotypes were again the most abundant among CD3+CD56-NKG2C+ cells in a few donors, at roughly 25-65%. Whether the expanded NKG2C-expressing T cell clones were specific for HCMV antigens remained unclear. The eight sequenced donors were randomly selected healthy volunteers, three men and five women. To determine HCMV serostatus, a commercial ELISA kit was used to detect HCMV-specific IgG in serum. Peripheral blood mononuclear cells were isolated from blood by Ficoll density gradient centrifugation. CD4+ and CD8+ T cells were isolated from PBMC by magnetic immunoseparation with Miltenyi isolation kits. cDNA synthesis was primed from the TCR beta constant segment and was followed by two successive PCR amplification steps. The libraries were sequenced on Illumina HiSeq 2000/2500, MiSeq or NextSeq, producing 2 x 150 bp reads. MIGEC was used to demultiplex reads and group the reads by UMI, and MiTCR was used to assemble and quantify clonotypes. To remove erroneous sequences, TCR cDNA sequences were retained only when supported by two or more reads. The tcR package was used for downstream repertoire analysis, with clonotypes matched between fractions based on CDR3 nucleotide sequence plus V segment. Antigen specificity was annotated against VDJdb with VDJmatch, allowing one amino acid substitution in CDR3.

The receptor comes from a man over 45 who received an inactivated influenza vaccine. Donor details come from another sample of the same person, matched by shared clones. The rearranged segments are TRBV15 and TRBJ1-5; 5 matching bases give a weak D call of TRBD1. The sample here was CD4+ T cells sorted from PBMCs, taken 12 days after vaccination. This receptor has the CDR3 CATSRDRAGNQPQHF. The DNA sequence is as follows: TGTGCCACCAGCAGAGACAGGGCTGGCAATCAGCCCCAGCATTTT.